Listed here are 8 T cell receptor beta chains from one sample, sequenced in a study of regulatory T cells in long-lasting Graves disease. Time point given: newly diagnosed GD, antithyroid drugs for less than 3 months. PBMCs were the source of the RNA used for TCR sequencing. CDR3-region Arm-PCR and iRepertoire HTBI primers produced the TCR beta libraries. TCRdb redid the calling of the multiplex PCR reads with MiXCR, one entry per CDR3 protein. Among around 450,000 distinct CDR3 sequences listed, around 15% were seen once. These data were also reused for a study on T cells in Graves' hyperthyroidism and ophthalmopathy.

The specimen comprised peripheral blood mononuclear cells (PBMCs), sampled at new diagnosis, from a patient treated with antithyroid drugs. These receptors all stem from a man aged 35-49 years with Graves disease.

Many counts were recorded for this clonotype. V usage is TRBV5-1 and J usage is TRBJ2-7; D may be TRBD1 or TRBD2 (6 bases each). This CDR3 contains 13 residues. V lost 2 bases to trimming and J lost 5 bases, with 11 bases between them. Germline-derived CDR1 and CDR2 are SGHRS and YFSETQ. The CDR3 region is CASSLEGGHEQYF. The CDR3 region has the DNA TGCGCCAGCAGCTTAGAGGGGGGCCACGAGCAGTACTTC.

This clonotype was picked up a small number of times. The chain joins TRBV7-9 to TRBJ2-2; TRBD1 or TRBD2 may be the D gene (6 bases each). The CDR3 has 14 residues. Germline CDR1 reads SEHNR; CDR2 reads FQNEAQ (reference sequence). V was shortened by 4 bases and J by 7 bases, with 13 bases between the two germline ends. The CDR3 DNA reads TGTGCCAGCAGCTCACAGGGAGCGGGCGGGGAGCTGTTTTTT. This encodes CASSSQGAGGELFF.

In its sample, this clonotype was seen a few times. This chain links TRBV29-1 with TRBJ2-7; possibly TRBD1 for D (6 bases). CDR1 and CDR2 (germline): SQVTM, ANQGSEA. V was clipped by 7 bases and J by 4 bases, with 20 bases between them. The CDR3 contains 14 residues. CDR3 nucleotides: TGCAGCGGGAGACAGACAGGCCCTCCGTACGAGCAGTACTTC. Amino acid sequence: CSGRQTGPPYEQYF.

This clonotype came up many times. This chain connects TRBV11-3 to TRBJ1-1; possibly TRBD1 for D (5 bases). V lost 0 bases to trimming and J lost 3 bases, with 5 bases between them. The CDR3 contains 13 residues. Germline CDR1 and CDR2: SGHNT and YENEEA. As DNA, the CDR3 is TGTGCCAGCAGCTTAGAACAGGACACTGAAGCTTTCTTT. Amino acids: CASSLEQDTEAFF.

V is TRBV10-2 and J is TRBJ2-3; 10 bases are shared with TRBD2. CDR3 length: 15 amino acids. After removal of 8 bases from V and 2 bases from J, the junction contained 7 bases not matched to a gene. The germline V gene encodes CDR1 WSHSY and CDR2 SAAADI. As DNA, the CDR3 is TGCGCCAGCCGCTCCGGGACTAGCGACACAGATACGCAGTATTTT. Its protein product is CASRSGTSDTDTQYF.

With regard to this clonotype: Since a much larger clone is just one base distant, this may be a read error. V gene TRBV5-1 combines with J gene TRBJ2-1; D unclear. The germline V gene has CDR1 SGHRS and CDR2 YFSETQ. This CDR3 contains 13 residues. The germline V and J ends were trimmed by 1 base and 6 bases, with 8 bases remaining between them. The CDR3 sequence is CASSLIETNEQFF. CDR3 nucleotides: TGCGCCAGCAGCTTGATAGAAACCAATGAGCAGTTCTTC.

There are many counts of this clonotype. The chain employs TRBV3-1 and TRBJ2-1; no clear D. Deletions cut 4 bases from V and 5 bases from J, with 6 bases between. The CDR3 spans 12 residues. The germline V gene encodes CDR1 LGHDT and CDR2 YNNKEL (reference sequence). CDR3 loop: CASSPPNNEQFF. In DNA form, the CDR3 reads TGTGCCAGCAGCCCTCCCAACAATGAGCAGTTCTTC.

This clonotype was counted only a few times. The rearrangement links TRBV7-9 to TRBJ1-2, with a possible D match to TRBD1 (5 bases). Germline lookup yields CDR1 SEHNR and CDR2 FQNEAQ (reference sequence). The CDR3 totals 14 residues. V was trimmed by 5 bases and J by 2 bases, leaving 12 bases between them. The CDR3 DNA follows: TGTGCCAGCAGCATGGCGGGGGACAACTATGGCTACACCTTC. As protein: CASSMAGDNYGYTF.